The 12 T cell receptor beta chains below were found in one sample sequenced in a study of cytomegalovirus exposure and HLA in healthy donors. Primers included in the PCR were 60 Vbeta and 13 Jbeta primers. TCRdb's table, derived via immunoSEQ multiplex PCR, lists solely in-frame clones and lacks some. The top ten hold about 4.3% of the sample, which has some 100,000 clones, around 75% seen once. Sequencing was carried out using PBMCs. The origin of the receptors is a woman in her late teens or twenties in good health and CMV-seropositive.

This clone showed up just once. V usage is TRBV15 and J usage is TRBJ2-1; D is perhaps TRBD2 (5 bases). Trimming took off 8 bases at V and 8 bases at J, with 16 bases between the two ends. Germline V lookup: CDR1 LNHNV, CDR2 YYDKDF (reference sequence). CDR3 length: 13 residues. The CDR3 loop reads CATSRSGKDEQFF. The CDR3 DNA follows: TGTGCCACCTCACGGAGCGGAAAAGATGAGCAGTTCTTC.

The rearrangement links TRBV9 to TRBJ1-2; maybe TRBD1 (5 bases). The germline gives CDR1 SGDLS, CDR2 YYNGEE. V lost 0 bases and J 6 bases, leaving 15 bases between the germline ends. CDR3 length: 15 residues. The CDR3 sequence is CASSVAEGRVNGYTF. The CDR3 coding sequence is TGTGCCAGCAGCGTAGCGGAGGGGCGGGTGAATGGCTACACCTTC.

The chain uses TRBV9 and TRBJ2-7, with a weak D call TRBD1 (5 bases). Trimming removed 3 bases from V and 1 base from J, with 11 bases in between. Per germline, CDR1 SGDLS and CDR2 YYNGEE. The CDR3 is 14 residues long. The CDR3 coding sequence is TGTGCCAGCAGCGCCCGACAGCAGTCCTACGAGCAGTACTTC. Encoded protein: CASSARQQSYEQYF.

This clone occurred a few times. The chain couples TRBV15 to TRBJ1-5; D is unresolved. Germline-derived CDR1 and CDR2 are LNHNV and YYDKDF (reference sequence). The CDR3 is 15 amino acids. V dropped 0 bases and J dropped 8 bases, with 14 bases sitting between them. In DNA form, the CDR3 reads TGTGCCACCAGCAGAGATGGGCTGGTATCTAAGCCCCAGCATTTT. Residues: CATSRDGLVSKPQHF.

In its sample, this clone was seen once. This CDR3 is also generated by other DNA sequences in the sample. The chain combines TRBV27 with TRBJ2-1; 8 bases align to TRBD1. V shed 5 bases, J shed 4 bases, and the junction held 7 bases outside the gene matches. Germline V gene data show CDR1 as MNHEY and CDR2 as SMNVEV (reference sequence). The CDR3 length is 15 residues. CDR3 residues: CASSPQGASYNEQFF. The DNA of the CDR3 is TGTGCCAGCAGTCCCCAGGGGGCTTCGTACAATGAGCAGTTCTTC.

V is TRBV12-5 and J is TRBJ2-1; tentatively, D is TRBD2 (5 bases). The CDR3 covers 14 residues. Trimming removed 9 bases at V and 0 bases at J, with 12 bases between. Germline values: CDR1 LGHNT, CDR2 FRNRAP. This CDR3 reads CASGGLSSYNEQFF. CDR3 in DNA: TGTGCTAGCGGAGGCCTAAGCTCCTACAATGAGCAGTTCTTC.

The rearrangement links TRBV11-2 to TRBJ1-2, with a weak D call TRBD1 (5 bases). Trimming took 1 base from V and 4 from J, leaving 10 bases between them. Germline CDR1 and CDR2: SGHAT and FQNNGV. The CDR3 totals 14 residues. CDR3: CASSLGGFSYGYTF. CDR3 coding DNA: TGTGCCAGCAGCTTAGGGGGCTTCAGCTATGGCTACACCTTC. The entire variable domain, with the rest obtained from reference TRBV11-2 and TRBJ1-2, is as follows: EAGVAQSPRYKIIEKRQSVAFWCNPISGHATLYWYQQILGQGPKLLIQFQNNGVVDDSQLPKDRFSAERLKGVDSTLKIQPAKLEDSAVYLCASSLGGFSYGYTFGSGTRLTVV.

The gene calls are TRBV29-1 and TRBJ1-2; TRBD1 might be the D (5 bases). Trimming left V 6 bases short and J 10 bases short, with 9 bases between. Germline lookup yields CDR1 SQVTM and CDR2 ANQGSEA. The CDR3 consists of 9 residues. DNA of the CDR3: TGCAGCGTAACGGGGGACTACACCTTC. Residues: CSVTGDYTF.

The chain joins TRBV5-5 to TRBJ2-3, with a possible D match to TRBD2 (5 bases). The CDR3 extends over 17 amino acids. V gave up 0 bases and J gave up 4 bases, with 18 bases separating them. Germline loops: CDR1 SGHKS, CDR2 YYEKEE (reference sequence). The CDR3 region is CASSLVSLGSAADTQYF. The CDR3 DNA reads TGTGCCAGCAGCTTGGTATCGTTGGGGAGCGCCGCAGATACGCAGTATTTT. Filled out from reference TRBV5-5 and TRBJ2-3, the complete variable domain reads DAGVTQSPTHLIKTRGQQVTLRCSPISGHKSVSWYQQVLGQGPQFIFQYYEKEERGRGNFPDRFSARQFPNYSSELNVNALLLGDSALYLCASSLVSLGSAADTQYFGPGTRLTVL.

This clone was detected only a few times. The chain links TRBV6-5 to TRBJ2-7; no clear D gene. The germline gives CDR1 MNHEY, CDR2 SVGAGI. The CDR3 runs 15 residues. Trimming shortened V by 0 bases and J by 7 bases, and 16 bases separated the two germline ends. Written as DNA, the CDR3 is TGTGCCAGCAGTTACTCCGGTCTTGCCACTTGGGAGCAGTACTTC. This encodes CASSYSGLATWEQYF.

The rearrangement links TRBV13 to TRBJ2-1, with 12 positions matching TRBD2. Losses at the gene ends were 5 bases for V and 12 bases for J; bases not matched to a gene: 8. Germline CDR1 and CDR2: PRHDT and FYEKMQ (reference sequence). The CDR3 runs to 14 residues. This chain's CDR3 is CASSPSSGRALQFF. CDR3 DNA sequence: TGTGCCAGCAGCCCCTCTAGCGGGAGGGCCCTGCAGTTCTTC.

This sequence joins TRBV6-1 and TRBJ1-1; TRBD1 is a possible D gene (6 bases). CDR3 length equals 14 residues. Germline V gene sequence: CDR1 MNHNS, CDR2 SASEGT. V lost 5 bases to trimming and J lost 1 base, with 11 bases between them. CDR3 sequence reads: CASSLRTENTEAFF. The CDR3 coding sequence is TGTGCCAGCAGTTTACGGACAGAGAACACTGAAGCTTTCTTT.